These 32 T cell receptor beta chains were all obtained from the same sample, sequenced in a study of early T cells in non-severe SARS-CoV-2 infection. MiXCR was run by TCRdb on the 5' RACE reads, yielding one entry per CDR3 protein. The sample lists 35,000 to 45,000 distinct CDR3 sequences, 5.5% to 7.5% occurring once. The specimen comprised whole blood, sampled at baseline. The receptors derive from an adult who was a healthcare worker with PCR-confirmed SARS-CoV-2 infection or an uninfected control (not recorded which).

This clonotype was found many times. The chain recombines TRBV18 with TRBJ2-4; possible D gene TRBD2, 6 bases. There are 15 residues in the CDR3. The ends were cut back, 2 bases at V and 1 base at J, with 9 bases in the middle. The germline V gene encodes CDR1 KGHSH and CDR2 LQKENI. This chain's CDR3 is CASSPKGLAKNIQYF. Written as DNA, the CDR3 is TGTGCCAGCTCACCAAAGGGACTGGCCAAAAACATTCAGTACTTC.

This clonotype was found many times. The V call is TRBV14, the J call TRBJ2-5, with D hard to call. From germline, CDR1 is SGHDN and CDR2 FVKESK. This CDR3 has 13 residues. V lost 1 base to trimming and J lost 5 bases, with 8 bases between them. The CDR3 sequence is CASSQVGSETQYF. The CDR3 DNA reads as TGTGCCAGCAGCCAAGTCGGATCTGAGACCCAGTACTTC.

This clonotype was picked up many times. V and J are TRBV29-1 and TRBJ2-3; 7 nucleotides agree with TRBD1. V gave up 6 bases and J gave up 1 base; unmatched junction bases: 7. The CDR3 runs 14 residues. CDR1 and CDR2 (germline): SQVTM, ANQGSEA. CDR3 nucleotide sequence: TGCAGCGTAGCCAACAGGGGACGCACAGATACGCAGTATTTT. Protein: CSVANRGRTDTQYF.

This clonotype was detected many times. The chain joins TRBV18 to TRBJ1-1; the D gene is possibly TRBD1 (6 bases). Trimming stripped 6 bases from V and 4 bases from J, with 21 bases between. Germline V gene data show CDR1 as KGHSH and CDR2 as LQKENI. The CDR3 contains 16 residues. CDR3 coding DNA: TGTGCCAGCTCCCCCGGGGGGGGCGTCGGGATCACTGAAGCTTTCTTT. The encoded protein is CASSPGGGVGITEAFF. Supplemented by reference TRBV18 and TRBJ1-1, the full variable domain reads NAGVMQNPRHLVRRRGQEARLRCSPMKGHSHVYWYRQLPEEGLKFMVYLQKENIIDESGMPKERFSAEFPKEGPSILRIQQVVRGDSAAYFCASSPGGGVGITEAFFGQGTRLTVV.

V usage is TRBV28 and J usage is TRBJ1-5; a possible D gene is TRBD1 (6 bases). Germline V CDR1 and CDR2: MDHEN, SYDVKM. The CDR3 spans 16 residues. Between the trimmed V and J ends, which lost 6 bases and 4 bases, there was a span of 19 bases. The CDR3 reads CASSLGEQGFNQPQHF. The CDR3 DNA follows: TGTGCCAGCAGCCTTGGCGAACAGGGTTTTAATCAGCCCCAGCATTTT.

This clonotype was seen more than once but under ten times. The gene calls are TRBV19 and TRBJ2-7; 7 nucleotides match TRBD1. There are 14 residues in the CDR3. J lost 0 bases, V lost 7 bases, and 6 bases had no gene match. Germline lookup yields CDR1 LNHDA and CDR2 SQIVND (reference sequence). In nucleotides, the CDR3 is TGTGCCAGTACCCAATCAGGGGGCTCCTACGAGCAGTACTTC. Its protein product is CASTQSGGSYEQYF.

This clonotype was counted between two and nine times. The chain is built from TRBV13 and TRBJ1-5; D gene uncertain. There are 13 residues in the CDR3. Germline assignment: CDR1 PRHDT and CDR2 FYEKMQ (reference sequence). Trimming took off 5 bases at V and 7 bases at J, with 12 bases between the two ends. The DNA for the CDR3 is TGTGCCAGCAGCACCGCTCTTGGGCAGCCCCAGCATTTT. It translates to CASSTALGQPQHF.

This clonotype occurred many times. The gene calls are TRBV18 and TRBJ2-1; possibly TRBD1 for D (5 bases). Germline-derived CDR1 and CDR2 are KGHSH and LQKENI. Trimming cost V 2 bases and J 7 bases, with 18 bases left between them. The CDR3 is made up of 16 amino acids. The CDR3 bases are TGTGCCAGCTCACCAAGGTCAGGGTGGAAGGGGAATGAGCAGTTCTTC. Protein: CASSPRSGWKGNEQFF.

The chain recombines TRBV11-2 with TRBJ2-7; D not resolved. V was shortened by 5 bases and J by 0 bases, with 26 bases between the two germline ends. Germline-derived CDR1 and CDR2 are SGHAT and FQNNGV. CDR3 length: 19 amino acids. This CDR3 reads CASSRLNGIRIPSSYEQYF. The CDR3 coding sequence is TGTGCCAGCAGCCGACTGAATGGGATCCGGATCCCGAGCTCCTACGAGCAGTACTTC.

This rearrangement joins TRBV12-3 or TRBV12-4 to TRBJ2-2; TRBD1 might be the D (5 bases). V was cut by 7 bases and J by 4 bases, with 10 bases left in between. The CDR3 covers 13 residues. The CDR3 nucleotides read TGTGCCAGCAAAAGGGGTGGCACCGGGGAGCTGTTTTTT. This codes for CASKRGGTGELFF.

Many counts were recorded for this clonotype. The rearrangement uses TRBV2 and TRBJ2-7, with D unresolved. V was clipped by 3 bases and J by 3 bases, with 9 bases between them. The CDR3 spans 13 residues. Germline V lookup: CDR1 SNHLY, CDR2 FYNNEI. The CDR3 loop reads CASSEYVNYEQYF. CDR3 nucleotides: TGTGCCAGCAGTGAGTATGTGAACTACGAGCAGTACTTC. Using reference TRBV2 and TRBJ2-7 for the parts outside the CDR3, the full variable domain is EPEVTQTPSHQVTQMGQEVILRCVPISNHLYFYWYRQILGQKVEFLVSFYNNEISEKSEIFDDQFSVERPDGSNFTLKIRSTKLEDSAMYFCASSEYVNYEQYFGPGTRLTVT.

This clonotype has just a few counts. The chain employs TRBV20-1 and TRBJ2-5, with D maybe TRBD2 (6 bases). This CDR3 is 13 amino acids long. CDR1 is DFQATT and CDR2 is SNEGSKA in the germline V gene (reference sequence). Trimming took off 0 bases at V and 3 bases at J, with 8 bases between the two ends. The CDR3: CSARDSGEETQYF. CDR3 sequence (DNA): TGCAGTGCTAGAGATTCGGGGGAAGAGACCCAGTACTTC.

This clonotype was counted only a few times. CDR3 DNA sequence: TGCAGCGCCCAGGGACAGGGGACGTCCTACGAGCAGTACTTC. Residues: CSAQGQGTSYEQYF. The chain uses TRBV29-1 and TRBJ2-7; 10 nucleotides match TRBD1. Germline CDR1 and CDR2: SQVTM and ANQGSEA. V dropped 7 bases and J dropped 1; count of bases not matched to a gene: 7. The CDR3 covers 14 residues.

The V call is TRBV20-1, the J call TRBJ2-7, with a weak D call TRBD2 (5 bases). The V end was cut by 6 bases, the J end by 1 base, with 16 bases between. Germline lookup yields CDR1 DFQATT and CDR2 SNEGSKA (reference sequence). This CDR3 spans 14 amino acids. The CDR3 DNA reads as TGCAGTGCAAACGGTAGGAGGATGTCCTACGAGCAGTACTTC. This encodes CSANGRRMSYEQYF.

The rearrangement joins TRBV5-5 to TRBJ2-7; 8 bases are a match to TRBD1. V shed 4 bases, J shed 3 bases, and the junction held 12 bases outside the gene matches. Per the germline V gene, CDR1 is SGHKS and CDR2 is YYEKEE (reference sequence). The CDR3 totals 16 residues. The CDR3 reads CASSTGTGTTYYEQYF. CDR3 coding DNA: TGTGCCAGCAGCACCGGGACAGGAACAACCTACTACGAGCAGTACTTC.

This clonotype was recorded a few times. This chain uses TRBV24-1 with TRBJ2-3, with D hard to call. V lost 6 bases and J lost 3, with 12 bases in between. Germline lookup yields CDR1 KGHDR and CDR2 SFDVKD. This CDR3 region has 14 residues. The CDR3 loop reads CATSQAFGTDTQYF. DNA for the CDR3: TGTGCCACCAGTCAGGCGTTCGGAACAGATACGCAGTATTTT.

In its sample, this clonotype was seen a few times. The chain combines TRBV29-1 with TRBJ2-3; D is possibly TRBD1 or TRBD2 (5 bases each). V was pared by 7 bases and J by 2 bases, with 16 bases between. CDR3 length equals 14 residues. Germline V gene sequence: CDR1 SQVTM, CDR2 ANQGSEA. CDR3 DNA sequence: TGCAGCGCGGCTGAGGGACCTTTCACAGATACGCAGTATTTT. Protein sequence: CSAAEGPFTDTQYF.

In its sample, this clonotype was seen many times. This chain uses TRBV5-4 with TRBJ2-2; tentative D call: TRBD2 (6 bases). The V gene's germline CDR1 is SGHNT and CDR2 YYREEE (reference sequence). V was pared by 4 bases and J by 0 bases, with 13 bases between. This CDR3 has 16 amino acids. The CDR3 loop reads CASSPGDSSNTGELFF. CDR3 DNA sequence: TGTGCCAGCAGCCCGGGGGACTCCTCGAACACCGGGGAGCTGTTTTTT.

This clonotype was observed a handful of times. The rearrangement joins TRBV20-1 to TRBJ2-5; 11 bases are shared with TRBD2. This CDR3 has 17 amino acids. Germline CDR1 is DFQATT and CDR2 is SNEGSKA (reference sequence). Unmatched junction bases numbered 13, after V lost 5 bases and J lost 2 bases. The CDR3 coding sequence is TGCAGTGCTCAGGCGAGGAACCTAGCGGGAGGACAAGAGACCCAGTACTTC. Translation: CSAQARNLAGGQETQYF.

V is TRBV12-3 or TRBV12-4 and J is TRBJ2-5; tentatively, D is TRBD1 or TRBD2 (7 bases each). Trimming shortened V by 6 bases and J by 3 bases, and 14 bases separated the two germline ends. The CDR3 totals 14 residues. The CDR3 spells CASSLRGGEETQYF. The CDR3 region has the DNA TGTGCCAGCAGCCTCAGGGGGGGAGAAGAGACCCAGTACTTC.

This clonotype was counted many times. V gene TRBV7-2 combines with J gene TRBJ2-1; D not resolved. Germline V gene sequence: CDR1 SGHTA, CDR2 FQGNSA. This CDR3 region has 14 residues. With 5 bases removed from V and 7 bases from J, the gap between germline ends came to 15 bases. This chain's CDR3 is CASSPDISINEQFF. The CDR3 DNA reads TGTGCCAGCAGCCCCGACATCTCCATTAATGAGCAGTTCTTC. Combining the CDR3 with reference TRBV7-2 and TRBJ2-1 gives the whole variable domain GAGVSQSPSNKVTEKGKDVELRCDPISGHTALYWYRQSLGQGLEFLIYFQGNSAPDKSGLPSDRFSAERTGGSVSTLTIQRTQQEDSAVYLCASSPDISINEQFFGPGTRLTVL.

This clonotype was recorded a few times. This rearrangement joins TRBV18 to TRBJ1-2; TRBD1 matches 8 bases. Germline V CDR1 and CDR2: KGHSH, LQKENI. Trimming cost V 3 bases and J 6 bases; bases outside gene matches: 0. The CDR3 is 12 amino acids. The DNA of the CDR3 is TGTGCCAGCTCACCGGACAGGGATGGCTACACCTTC. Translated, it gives CASSPDRDGYTF. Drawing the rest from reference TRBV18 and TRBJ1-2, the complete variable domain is NAGVMQNPRHLVRRRGQEARLRCSPMKGHSHVYWYRQLPEEGLKFMVYLQKENIIDESGMPKERFSAEFPKEGPSILRIQQVVRGDSAAYFCASSPDRDGYTFGSGTRLTVV.

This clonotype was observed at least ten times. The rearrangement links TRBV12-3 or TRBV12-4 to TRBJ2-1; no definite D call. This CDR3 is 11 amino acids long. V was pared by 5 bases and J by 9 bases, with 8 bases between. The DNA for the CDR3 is TGTGCCAGCAGTCCTCGGTTTGAGCAGTTCTTC. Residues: CASSPRFEQFF.

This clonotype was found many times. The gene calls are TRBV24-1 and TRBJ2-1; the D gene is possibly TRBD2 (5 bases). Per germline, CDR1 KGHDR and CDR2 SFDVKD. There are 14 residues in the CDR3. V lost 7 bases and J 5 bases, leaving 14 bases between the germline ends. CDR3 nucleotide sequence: TGTGCCACCAGAGCTCAGCCGGGAAACAATGAGCAGTTCTTC. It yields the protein CATRAQPGNNEQFF.

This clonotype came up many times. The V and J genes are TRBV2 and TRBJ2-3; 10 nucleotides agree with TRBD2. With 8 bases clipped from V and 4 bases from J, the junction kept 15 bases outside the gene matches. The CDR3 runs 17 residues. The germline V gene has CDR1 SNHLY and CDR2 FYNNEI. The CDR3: CASGGTSGTSEADTQYF. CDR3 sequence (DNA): TGTGCCAGCGGGGGGACTTCGGGGACTAGCGAAGCAGATACGCAGTATTTT.

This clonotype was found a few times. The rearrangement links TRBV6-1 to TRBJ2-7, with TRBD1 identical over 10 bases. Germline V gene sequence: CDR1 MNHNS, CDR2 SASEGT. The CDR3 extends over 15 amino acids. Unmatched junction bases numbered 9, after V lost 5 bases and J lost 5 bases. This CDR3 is CASSISSGTGDEQYF. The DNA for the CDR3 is TGTGCCAGCAGTATCAGTTCCGGGACAGGGGACGAGCAGTACTTC.

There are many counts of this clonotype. CDR3 bases: TGTGCCAGCAGCGTAGAACTAGCGGGTAACTACAATGAGCAGTTCTTC. Encoded protein: CASSVELAGNYNEQFF. This rearrangement joins TRBV7-6 to TRBJ2-1; 9 bases map to TRBD2. Germline CDR1 reads SGHVS; CDR2 reads FNYEAQ. CDR3 length: 16 amino acids. V shed 5 bases, J shed 3 bases, and the junction held 8 bases outside the gene matches.

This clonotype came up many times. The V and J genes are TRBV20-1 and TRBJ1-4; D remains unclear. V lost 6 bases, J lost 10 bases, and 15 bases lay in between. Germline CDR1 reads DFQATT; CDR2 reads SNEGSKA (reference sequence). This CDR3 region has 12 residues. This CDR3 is CSARPDSRKLFF. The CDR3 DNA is TGCAGTGCGAGACCGGATTCCAGAAAACTGTTTTTT.

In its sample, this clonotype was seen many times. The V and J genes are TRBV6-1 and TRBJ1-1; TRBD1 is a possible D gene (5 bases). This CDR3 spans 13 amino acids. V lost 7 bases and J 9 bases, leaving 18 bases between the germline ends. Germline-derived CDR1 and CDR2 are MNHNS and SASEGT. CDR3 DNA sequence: TGTGCCAGCACCCGAGAAACGGGGGGTAAAGCTTTCTTT. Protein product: CASTRETGGKAFF.

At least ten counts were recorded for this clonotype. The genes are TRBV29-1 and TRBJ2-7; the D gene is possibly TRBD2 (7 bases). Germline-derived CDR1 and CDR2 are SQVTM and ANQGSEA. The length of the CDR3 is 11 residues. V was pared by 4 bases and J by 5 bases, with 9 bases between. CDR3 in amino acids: CSVGGGDEQYF. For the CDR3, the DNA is TGCAGCGTTGGAGGGGGGGACGAGCAGTACTTC.

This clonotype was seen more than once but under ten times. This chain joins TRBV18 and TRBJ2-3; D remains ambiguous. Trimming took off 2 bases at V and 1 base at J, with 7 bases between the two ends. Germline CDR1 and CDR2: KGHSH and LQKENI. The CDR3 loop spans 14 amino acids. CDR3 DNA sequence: TGTGCCAGCTCACCAGGCCCTGGCACAGATACGCAGTATTTT. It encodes CASSPGPGTDTQYF. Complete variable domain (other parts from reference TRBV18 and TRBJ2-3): NAGVMQNPRHLVRRRGQEARLRCSPMKGHSHVYWYRQLPEEGLKFMVYLQKENIIDESGMPKERFSAEFPKEGPSILRIQQVVRGDSAAYFCASSPGPGTDTQYFGPGTRLTVL.

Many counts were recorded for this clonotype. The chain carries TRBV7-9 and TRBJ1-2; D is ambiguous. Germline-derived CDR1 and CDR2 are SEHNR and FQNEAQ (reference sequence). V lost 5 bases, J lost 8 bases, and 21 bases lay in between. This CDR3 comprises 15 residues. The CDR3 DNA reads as TGTGCCAGCAGCCCCCCCGAGGGCACCCGTTGGGGCTACACCTTC. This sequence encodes CASSPPEGTRWGYTF.